Included here is one TCR beta chain sequence, with context. Its antigen is still unknown. Healthy Caucasians provided all donations. This record belongs to a study of identical twins. Study-level findings and limits: Twin pairs had excess sharing that was weaker in beta out-of-frame sequences. Abundant beta clonotypes from cord blood bore fewer insertions; memory repertoires lacked this pattern. Monozygotic twins shared more out-of-frame TCR alpha than recombination models predicted.

TCRdb reprocessed the 5' RACE reads with MiXCR, giving one entry per CDR3 protein. The sample holds 1.5 million to 2 million distinct CDR3 sequences, about 32% seen once. Germline assignment: CDR1 SGHRS and CDR2 YFSETQ. The V gene lost 0 bases and the J gene lost 7 bases, with 16 bases spanning the gap. This CDR3 comprises 16 residues. The sequence came from a newborn girl in good health. The V call is TRBV5-1, the J call TRBJ1-4; possibly TRBD1 for D (6 bases). The sample taken for sequencing was cord blood. Here the CDR3 reads CASSLAVTGFGEKLFF. CDR3 coding DNA: TGCGCCAGCAGCTTGGCCGTAACAGGGTTCGGTGAAAAACTGTTTTTT.